This T cell receptor (beta chain) came from a study of beta chain features in type 1 diabetes. Study-wide findings and caveats: For Type 1 diabetes patients, all four CD4+ subsets carried TCRB CDR3s that were moderately but significantly shorter.

Every isolated RNA sample was fully reverse transcribed, so sequencing captured expressed TCRB transcripts. The repertoire was sequenced with immunoSEQ multiplex PCR; TCRdb's copy has only in-frame clones and lacks some. The sample contains 350,000 to 400,000 clones, about 12% of which appear only once. The trim removed 5 bases at V and 3 bases at J, leaving 4 bases unmatched. Per the germline V gene, CDR1 is SGHTA and CDR2 is FQGNSA. This CDR3 contains 14 residues. With respect to this clone: The target antigen is unknown.

The chain carries TRBV7-2 and TRBJ1-2, with 9 bases matching TRBD1. The specimen sequenced was naive CD4+ T cells from blood. The sequence came from a woman under 30 with type 1 diabetes. The CDR3 loop is CASSRDRGDYGYTF. In DNA form, the CDR3 reads TGTGCCAGCAGCCGTGACAGGGGGGACTATGGCTACACCTTC.